Below, one T cell receptor beta chain is given with its context. This entry is derived from a study of shared clonotypes between healthy human individuals. Data came from immunoSEQ multiplex PCR; TCRdb stores just in-frame clones and leaves some out. Here the sample spans approximately 840,000 clones, around 96% being singletons. Trimming stripped 5 bases from V and 5 bases from J, with 8 bases between. Germline CDR1 is MNHEY and CDR2 is SMNVEV (reference sequence). The CDR3 spans 12 residues. CD45RO-negative cells were positively selected for CCR7, leaving out terminally differentiated effector memory CD45RA+ cells.

The sequence was collected from a man aged 30 to 39 in good health. The sample taken for sequencing was naive CD8+ T cells sorted from blood. The rearrangement uses TRBV27 and TRBJ2-3; the D is unclear. The chain's CDR3 is CASSPRIDTQYF. CDR3 sequence (DNA): TGTGCCAGCAGTCCACGCATAGATACGCAGTATTTT.